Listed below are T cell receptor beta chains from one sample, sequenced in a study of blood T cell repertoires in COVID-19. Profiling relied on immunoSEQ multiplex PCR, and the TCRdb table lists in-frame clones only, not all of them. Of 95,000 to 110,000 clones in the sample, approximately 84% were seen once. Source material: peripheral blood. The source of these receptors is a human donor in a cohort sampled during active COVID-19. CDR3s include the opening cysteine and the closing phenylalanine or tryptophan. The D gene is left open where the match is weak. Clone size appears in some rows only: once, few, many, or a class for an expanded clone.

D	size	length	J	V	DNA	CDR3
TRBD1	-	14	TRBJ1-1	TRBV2	TGTGCCAGCAGGGTGGGACAGCCAGGCACTGAAGCTTTCTTT	CASRVGQPGTEAFF
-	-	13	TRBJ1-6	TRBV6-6	TGTGCCAGCCGCGGACCGGGGGATTCACCCCTCCACTTT	CASRGPGDSPLHF
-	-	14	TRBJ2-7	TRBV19	TGTGCCAGTAGTATCAGGCAGGGGGGATACGAGCAGTACTTC	CASSIRQGGYEQYF
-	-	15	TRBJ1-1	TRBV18	TGTGCCAGCTCACCCACCGACAGATTGAACACTGAAGCTTTCTTT	CASSPTDRLNTEAFF
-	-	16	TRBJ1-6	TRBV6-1	TGTGCCAGCAGTGAAGCGGGGGGACTTACGCGTTCACCCCTCCACTTT	CASSEAGGLTRSPLHF
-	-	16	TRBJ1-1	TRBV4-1	TGCGCCAGCAGCCAGGCGAGCACAGGGTCGTTTCCGAAAGCTTTCTTT	CASSQASTGSFPKAFF
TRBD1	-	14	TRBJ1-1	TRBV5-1	TGCGCCAGCAGCAAGACAGGGGCGGGAACTGAAGCTTTCTTT	CASSKTGAGTEAFF
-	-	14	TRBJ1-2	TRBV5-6	TGTGCCAGCAGTTGGGGAGAGGGCTACTATGGCTACACCTTC	CASSWGEGYYGYTF
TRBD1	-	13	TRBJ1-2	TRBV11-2	TGTGCCAGCAGCTTAGGGACAGGGGGCGACTACACCTTC	CASSLGTGGDYTF
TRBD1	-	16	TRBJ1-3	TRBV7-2	TGTGCCAGCAGCATTTTGGGACAGGGGTATGGAAACACCATATATTTT	CASSILGQGYGNTIYF
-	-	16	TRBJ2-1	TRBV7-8	TGTGCCAGCAGCTTAGCGAGGCTAGGGCCCCCGGGGGAGCAGTTCTTC	CASSLARLGPPGEQFF
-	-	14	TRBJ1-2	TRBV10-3	TGTGCCATCAGTGAGGGTTTTGGCCTCTATGGCTACACCTTC	CAISEGFGLYGYTF
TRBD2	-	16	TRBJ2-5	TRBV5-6	TGTGCCAGCAGCTTGGCTAGCGGGGGAGCTCAAGAGACCCAGTACTTC	CASSLASGGAQETQYF
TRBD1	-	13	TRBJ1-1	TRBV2	TGTGCCAGCGCGGGACAGGGAAACACTGAAGCTTTCTTT	CASAGQGNTEAFF
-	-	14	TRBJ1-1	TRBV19	TGTGCCACCACGGGCGGGGTGAGGAACACTGAAGCTTTCTTT	CATTGGVRNTEAFF
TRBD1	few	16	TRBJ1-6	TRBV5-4	TGTGCCAGCAGCTTGGGAGGGGGACAGCCTAATTCACCCCTCCACTTT	CASSLGGGQPNSPLHF
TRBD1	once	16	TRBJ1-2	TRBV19	TGTGCCAGTAGTAGAGGGGGCCCCTCAAGCGTTGGAGGCTACACCTTC	CASSRGGPSSVGGYTF
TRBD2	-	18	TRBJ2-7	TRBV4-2	TGTGCCAGCAGCCAAGATCTTTCGGGGGGGTCCGGAGGGTCCGAGCAGTACTTC	CASSQDLSGGSGGSEQYF
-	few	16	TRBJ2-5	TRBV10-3	TGTGCCATCAGTGGCCGGGAGGGACAGTCTAGAGAGACCCAGTACTTC	CAISGREGQSRETQYF
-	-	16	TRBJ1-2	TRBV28	TGTGCCAGCACCCGAGGAGGAGCTAAATTTTACTATGGCTACACCTTC	CASTRGGAKFYYGYTF
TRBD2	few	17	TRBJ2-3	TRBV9	TGTGCCAGCAGCCCCACTACTAGCGGGGGGGGCACAGATACGCAGTATTTT	CASSPTTSGGGTDTQYF
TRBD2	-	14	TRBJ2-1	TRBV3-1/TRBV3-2	TGTGCCAGCAGCCAGAAAGCGGGGTACAATGAGCAGTTCTTC	CASSQKAGYNEQFF
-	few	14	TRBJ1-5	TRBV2	TGTGCCAGCAGTGTACACCCAGACAATCAGCCCCAGCATTTT	CASSVHPDNQPQHF
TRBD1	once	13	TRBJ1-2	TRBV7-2	TGTGCCAGCAGCGTGGACAGGGTGAAGGGCTACACCTTC	CASSVDRVKGYTF
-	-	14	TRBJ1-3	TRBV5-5	TGTGCCAGCAGCCTCGAGGCATCTGGAAACACCATATATTTT	CASSLEASGNTIYF
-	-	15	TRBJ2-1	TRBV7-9	TGTGCCAGCAGCTTAGCATCGCAGGGTACGAATGAGCAGTTCTTC	CASSLASQGTNEQFF
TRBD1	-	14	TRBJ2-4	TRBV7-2	TGTGCCAGCAGCAGGGACAGGGTGGAAAACATTCAGTACTTC	CASSRDRVENIQYF
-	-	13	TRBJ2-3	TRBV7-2	TGTGCCAGCAGCTCAATAGGCACAGATACGCAGTATTTT	CASSSIGTDTQYF
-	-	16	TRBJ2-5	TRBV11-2	TGTGCCAGCAGCTTAGGCGGGGCTACCGTTCCGAAGACCCAGTACTTC	CASSLGGATVPKTQYF
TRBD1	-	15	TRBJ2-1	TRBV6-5	TGTGCCACCAAACTGACAGGGGGGTCCTACAATGAGCAGTTCTTC	CATKLTGGSYNEQFF
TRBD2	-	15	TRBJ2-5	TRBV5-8	TGTGCCAGCAGCCTCGGGACTAGCGGAGAAGAGACCCAGTACTTC	CASSLGTSGEETQYF
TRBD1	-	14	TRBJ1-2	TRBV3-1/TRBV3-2	TGTGCCAGCAGCCACTCGGACAGGGCTGGGGGCTACACCTTC	CASSHSDRAGGYTF
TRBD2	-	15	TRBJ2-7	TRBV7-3	TGTGCCAGCAGCTTGGCTAGCGGGGGCTCCTACGAGCAGTACTTC	CASSLASGGSYEQYF
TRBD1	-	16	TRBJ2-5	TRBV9	TGTGCCAGCAGCGTAGAAGAGGTCCCCAGGGGGGAGACCCAGTACTTC	CASSVEEVPRGETQYF
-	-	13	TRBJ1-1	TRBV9	TGTGCCAGCAGTGGACAGCTGAACACTGAAGCTTTCTTT	CASSGQLNTEAFF
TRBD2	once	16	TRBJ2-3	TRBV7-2	TGTGCCAGCAGCTTATTTCGACTAGCGGGGACCGATACGCAGTATTTT	CASSLFRLAGTDTQYF
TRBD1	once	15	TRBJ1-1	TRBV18	TGTGCCAGCTCACCACTGGACAGGGGGAACACTGAAGCTTTCTTT	CASSPLDRGNTEAFF
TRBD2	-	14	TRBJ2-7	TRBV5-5	TGTGCCAGCAGCGGATGGACTAGCGGGTTCGAGCAGTACTTC	CASSGWTSGFEQYF
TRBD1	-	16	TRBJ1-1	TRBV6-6	TGTGCCAGCAGTTTATTTGCCAGGGGGATGAACACTGAAGCTTTCTTT	CASSLFARGMNTEAFF
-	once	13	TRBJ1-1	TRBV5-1	TGCGCCAGCAGCTTGGACAGGATCACTGAAGCTTTCTTT	CASSLDRITEAFF
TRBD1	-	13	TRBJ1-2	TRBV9	TGTGCCAGCAGCGAGGGGACAGACTATGGCTACACCTTC	CASSEGTDYGYTF
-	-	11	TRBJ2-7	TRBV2	TGTGCCAGCAGTCCCCTCTACGAGCAGTACTTC	CASSPLYEQYF
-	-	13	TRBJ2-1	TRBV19	TGTGCCAGTAGTATAGAAGGAGGCAATGAGCAGTTCTTC	CASSIEGGNEQFF
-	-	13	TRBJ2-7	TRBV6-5	TGTGCCAGCAGTTGGTACACCTCCTACGAGCAGTACTTC	CASSWYTSYEQYF
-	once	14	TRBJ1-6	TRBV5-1	TGCGCCAGCAGCTTTCAGGGGTCCAATTCACCCCTCCACTTT	CASSFQGSNSPLHF
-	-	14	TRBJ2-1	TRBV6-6	TGTGCCAGCAGGAACCGGGAGCGAGGAAATGAGCAGTTCTTC	CASRNRERGNEQFF
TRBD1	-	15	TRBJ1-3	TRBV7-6	TGTGCCAGCAGCTTGAGGGGGCCTAGTGGAAACACCATATATTTT	CASSLRGPSGNTIYF
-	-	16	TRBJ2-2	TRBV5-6	TGTGCCAGCAGCTCATTAAGGGAGGCAGGCACCGGGGAGCTGTTTTTT	CASSSLREAGTGELFF